This T cell receptor (beta chain) was retrieved from a study of T cells expressing NK-cell markers. Background on the study: According to the study, TCR beta repertoires originated from sorted CD3+CD56+NKG2C+, CD3+CD56+NKG2C- and CD3+CD56-NKG2C+ T cells. Findings of the study overall: These clonotypes additionally ranked first within the CD3+CD56-NKG2C+ fraction of a handful of donors. Among CD8+ T cells from about six donors, dominant NKG2C+ clonotypes accounted for roughly 1.0-7.0%.

Concerning this clonotype itself: What it recognizes is unknown.

Researchers built TCR beta cDNA using 5'RACE template switching with UMIs. For each CDR3 protein, TCRdb gives one entry from its re-call of the 5' RACE reads, without DNA. The sample data list about 150,000 distinct CDR3 sequences. Per the germline V gene, CDR1 is SEHNR and CDR2 is FQNEAQ (reference sequence). This CDR3 is built from 16 residues. The sequence was collected from a woman aged 50 to 60 in good health. The chain has TRBV7-9 and TRBJ2-3; with no DNA, the TCRdb D assignment of TRBD2 cannot be verified. Sequenced input: blood T cells: a sorted CD56 or NKG2C T cell subset, CD4+ or CD8+ T cells, or bulk PBMC T cells (not recorded which). This CDR3 reads CASSPPAGGPLDTQYF.